This TCR beta chain was sequenced during a study of blood T cell repertoires in COVID-19 (dated by TCRdb to between 2020 and 2021). About the full investigation: The collaborator samples originated in the United States, Italy and Spain and spanned the acute and convalescent phases of COVID-19. Where available, HLA class I and class II types were obtained from metadata supplied by the sample provider rather than from assay-based typing. The repertoires were released in a freely available public database meant as a resource for research on the immune response to SARS-CoV-2. The samples were drawn from two sources: the first 160 participants of the ongoing ImmuneRACE study, and 1,254 subjects contributed by 6 global collaborators. Subjects who had been exposed to COVID-19, were actively infected with it, or had recovered from it provided the deeply sampled blood TCRbeta repertoires that made up the dataset. Sample metadata almost always included a de-identified subject ID, COVID-19 status, age in years and sex. The material from the prospective study consisted of cDNA or gDNA derived from T cells, B-cell-depleted T cells, or PBMCs. The paper as a whole reports these results and caveats: The amount of clinical and demographic metadata varied by source and participant and was provided uncurated.

The CDR3 covers 13 residues, taking in both the cysteine and the phenylalanine. The only DNA kept is the CDR3, 39 bases in frame from the first base. In the germline V gene, CDR1 corresponds to MNHEY and CDR2 to SVGAGI. V is reduced by 4 bases and J by 7 bases, leaving a spacing of 11 bases between them. As to this clone: Its cognate antigen has yet to be identified. Per-base quality was not reported, and no clone a single base away is much larger than it.

Collaborating institutions collected whole blood in K2EDTA tubes following their own protocols. For TCRbeta analysis, collaborators shipped samples as frozen whole blood, isolated PBMCs, or DNA extracted from either of those sample types. TCRbeta CDR3 regions were amplified from genomic DNA using the immunoSEQ Assay, a bias-controlled multiplex PCR. Regarding the original processing steps: Nucleated cell counts per sample were estimated from amplification of reference gene primers within the assay. To quantify the absolute abundance of each unique TCRbeta CDR3 rearrangement, sequence reads were collapsed and filtered. Productive Simpson clonality was computed per sample as the square root of Simpson's diversity index over productive rearrangements. TCRdb holds this immuneACCESS table with in-frame rearrangements only. Some clones are missing; in checked studies, unresolved V genes explain under half, and the rest has no known cause. V, J and clone size reflect that table, while D and trimming were determined from the DNA. Present in this sample are about 130,000 clones, nearly 70% of which were seen just once. The top ten clones comprise 1.5% to 2% of the sample.

The receptor comes from a woman in her 70s with acute or convalescent COVID-19. Sequencing was performed on peripheral blood. The chain uses TRBV6-5 and TRBJ1-5; no D gene call is confident. The nucleotide sequence reads TGTGCCAGCAGTTCAACAGTTCGGCAGCCCCAGCATTTT. Protein translation: CASSSTVRQPQHF.